This TCR beta chain originates from a study of early T cells in non-severe SARS-CoV-2 infection. This clonotype has just a few counts. Unique molecular identifier tags were affixed to discrete cDNA molecules. TCRdb re-derived calls from the 5' RACE reads in MiXCR, one entry per CDR3 protein. The data show some 77,000 distinct CDR3 sequences, 16% seen once. CDR1 is KGHSY and CDR2 is FQNENV in the germline V gene. V shed 4 bases and J 6 bases; nucleotides not matched to a gene: 2. The CDR3 sequence is 15 residues long. The sample taken for sequencing was whole blood. The sequence was collected from an adult who was a healthcare worker with PCR-confirmed SARS-CoV-2 infection or an uninfected control (not recorded which). The gene calls are TRBV16 and TRBJ2-1, with TRBD2 matching over 14 bases. CDR3 nucleotide sequence: TGTGCCAGCAGCCCGACTAGCGGGAGGGCCAATGAGCAGTTCTTC. Residues: CASSPTSGRANEQFF.